What follows are 14 T cell receptor beta chains derived from one specimen sequenced in a study of long-term antiretroviral therapy in people with HIV (dated by TCRdb to between 2021 and 2022). The immunoSEQ hsTCRB v3.0 assay was used at survey level resolution to sequence the TRB variable region. The source is immuneACCESS, and TCRdb retained only in-frame sequences with V and J called. Part of the clones is not carried over; for the studies checked, unresolved V genes explain less than half of this, and the remainder is unexplained. In this sample the table shows 28,000 or so clones, about 94% of which occur a single time. About a tenth of the sample rests with the top ten. The sample consisted of unsorted PBMCs, taken 6.2 years after starting antiretroviral therapy. The receptors derive from a man in his forties with HIV.

The CDR3 coding sequence is TGTGCCAGCAGCGGGGACGCTGGTGGCTACACCTTC. The encoded protein is CASSGDAGGYTF. V and J are TRBV9 and TRBJ1-2; possibly TRBD1 for D (5 bases). V was pared by 3 bases and J by 7 bases, with 10 bases between. Germline assignment: CDR1 SGDLS and CDR2 YYNGEE. The CDR3 sequence is 12 residues long.

The chain links TRBV7-2 to TRBJ1-3; no firm D call. This CDR3 contains 16 residues. Germline V lookup: CDR1 SGHTA, CDR2 FQGNSA. V was trimmed by 5 bases and J by 4 bases, leaving 18 bases between them. CDR3 DNA: TGTGCCAGCAGCAGTACCAGCTCATTTCTAGGAAACACCATATATTTT. This sequence encodes CASSSTSSFLGNTIYF.

The chain is built from TRBV11-2 and TRBJ1-1; 9 bases are a match to TRBD1. Germline assignment: CDR1 SGHAT and CDR2 FQNNGV. The V and J ends lost 7 bases and 4 bases, in that order; junction bases with no gene match: 7. CDR3 length: 14 residues. The CDR3 DNA reads as TGTGCCAGCATCCCTCTACAGGGGGCCACTGAAGCTTTCTTT. Protein sequence: CASIPLQGATEAFF.

The chain combines TRBV28 with TRBJ2-5; D call uncertain. Between the trimmed V and J ends, which lost 6 bases and 5 bases, there was a span of 22 bases. Germline V CDR1 and CDR2: MDHEN, SYDVKM. The CDR3 totals 16 residues. The CDR3: CASSPPADPLGETQYF. The CDR3 DNA sequence: TGTGCCAGCAGCCCCCCGGCGGACCCGTTGGGCGAGACCCAGTACTTC.

The sample holds one count of this clone. CDR3 sequence: CASSPGLPTDTQYF. CDR3 nucleotides: TGTGCCAGCAGCCCCGGACTTCCCACAGATACGCAGTATTTT. The rearrangement uses TRBV7-9 and TRBJ2-3; D may be TRBD2 (5 bases). CDR1 SEHNR and CDR2 FQNEAQ come from the germline V gene (reference sequence). Trimming pared 5 bases from V and 2 bases from J, leaving 11 bases between. The CDR3 runs 14 residues.

The chain carries TRBV11-1 and TRBJ2-5, with D tentatively TRBD1 or TRBD2 (5 bases each). CDR3 length equals 14 residues. V was shortened by 2 bases and J by 4 bases, with 11 bases between the two germline ends. In germline, CDR1 is SGHAT, CDR2 FQDESV (reference sequence). CDR3 region: CASSLLGVGETQYF. Here the CDR3 DNA reads TGTGCCAGCAGCTTATTGGGGGTCGGAGAGACCCAGTACTTC.

This chain connects TRBV6-5 to TRBJ1-2; tentatively, D is TRBD1 (5 bases). The V end lost 7 bases, the J end lost 8 bases, and 14 bases lay between the germline ends. CDR1 MNHEY and CDR2 SVGAGI come from the germline V gene. The CDR3 extends over 12 amino acids. CDR3 region: CASTEGRLGYTF. CDR3 DNA: TGTGCCAGCACCGAGGGGCGTTTGGGCTACACCTTC.

This chain connects TRBV6-6 to TRBJ2-1, with 8 bases aligning to TRBD2. With V trimmed by 5 bases and J by 2 bases, 5 bases remained unmatched. Germline-derived CDR1 and CDR2 are MNHNY and SVGAGI (reference sequence). The CDR3 extends over 15 amino acids. CDR3 sequence (DNA): TGTGCCAGCAGTACCCAGCGGGGGCCCTACAATGAGCAGTTCTTC. This sequence encodes CASSTQRGPYNEQFF.

The rearrangement links TRBV9 to TRBJ2-5, with TRBD1 matching over 11 bases. The CDR3 runs 16 residues. The ends lost 0 bases at V and 3 bases at J; junction bases unmatched: 4. Germline V lookup: CDR1 SGDLS, CDR2 YYNGEE. The CDR3 loop is CASSVGMGQGEETQYF. CDR3 sequence (DNA): TGTGCCAGCAGCGTAGGAATGGGACAGGGGGAAGAGACCCAGTACTTC.

V gene TRBV4-3 combines with J gene TRBJ1-2; perhaps TRBD1 as D (5 bases). The CDR3 extends over 13 amino acids. V dropped 3 bases and J dropped 11 bases, with 16 bases sitting between them. Looked up from germline, CDR1 is LGHNA and CDR2 is YSLEER. CDR3 DNA sequence: TGCGCCAGCAGCCACCAGAGTGGGAGGGGTTACACCTTC. Translated, it gives CASSHQSGRGYTF.

The V gene is TRBV19, the J gene TRBJ2-2, with D hard to call. The CDR3 spans 13 residues. V was clipped by 5 bases and J by 5 bases, with 9 bases between them. Germline V gene lookup returns CDR1 LNHDA and CDR2 SQIVND (reference sequence). CDR3 bases: TGTGCCAGTAGTTTGATGTCGACCGGGGAGCTGTTTTTT. Translated, it gives CASSLMSTGELFF.

The chain joins TRBV6-1 to TRBJ1-1; the D is unclear. The germline V and J ends were trimmed by 2 bases and 3 bases, with 7 bases remaining between them. CDR1 is MNHNS and CDR2 is SASEGT in the germline V gene. The CDR3 is 13 amino acids. As DNA, the CDR3 is TGTGCCAGCAGTGAAAGCAGTTACACTGAAGCTTTCTTT. Its protein is CASSESSYTEAFF.

The chain has TRBV7-6 and TRBJ2-1; TRBD2 matches 8 bases. The length of the CDR3 is 15 residues. Germline-derived CDR1 and CDR2 are SGHVS and FNYEAQ. V trimming: 4 bases; J trimming: 7 bases; junction bases outside the gene matches: 9. The CDR3 loop reads CASSSRGGFDNEQFF. Here the CDR3 DNA reads TGTGCCAGCAGCTCCCGGGGGGGCTTTGATAATGAGCAGTTCTTC.

V gene TRBV5-4 combines with J gene TRBJ2-3, with 10 bases identical to TRBD2. Germline V lookup: CDR1 SGHNT, CDR2 YYREEE (reference sequence). CDR3 length: 16 amino acids. Germline trimming cut 4 bases from V and 9 bases from J; bases unmatched to any gene: 14. CDR3 nucleotide sequence: TGTGCCAGCAGCGTACTAGCCGGGACTAGCGTGGGAACGCAGTATTTT. It encodes CASSVLAGTSVGTQYF.